This is a list of T cell receptor beta chains from one sample in a study of T cell repertoires in cytomegalovirus infection. Antigen specificity for these receptors is unknown. In TCRdb, the reads were re-called with MiXCR into one record per CDR3 protein. The sample contains about 270,000 distinct CDR3 sequences, 22% of which appear only once. The material was cultured PBMCs, obtained from culture after CMV antigen stimulation. Receptors originate from a human donor in good health (CMV status not recorded). Some clones in this sample may be carry-over from other donors' samples. CDR3s include the opening cysteine and the closing phenylalanine or tryptophan. A D gene is named only where the DNA matches it firmly. Clone size, where shown, is once, few, many, or a class for clones that have expanded.

clone size	V gene	J gene	D gene	CDR3 DNA	CDR3 protein
many	TRBV7-2	TRBJ2-2	-	TGTGCCAGCAGCTTAGCTCGATCGGCGGCCGGGGAGCTGTTTTTT	CASSLARSAAGELFF
few	TRBV6-1	TRBJ1-2	TRBD1	TGTGCCAGCAGCGAGGGACAGGCTGTCGGCTACACCTTC	CASSEGQAVGYTF
medium-sized	TRBV4-3	TRBJ2-2	TRBD1	TGCGCCAGCAGCCAAGATATAGGACAGGGGGATCTCGGGGAGCTGTTTTTT	CASSQDIGQGDLGELFF
-	TRBV7-2	TRBJ2-3	TRBD1	TGTGCCAGCAGCCGGCCCTCCAGGGGGCCTAGCACAGATACGCAGTATTTT	CASSRPSRGPSTDTQYF
once	TRBV6-5	TRBJ2-7	TRBD1	TGTGCCAGCAGACAAGGACAGGGAGCCTTCTACGAGCAGTACTTC	CASRQGQGAFYEQYF
many	TRBV7-2	TRBJ2-1	-	TGTGCCAGCAGCAAGACTGGATGGGGGTCCTCCTACAATGAGCAGTTCTTC	CASSKTGWGSSYNEQFF
-	TRBV20-1	TRBJ1-1	-	TGCAGTGCTAGAGAGCCGACCGGTGGGAACACTGAAGCTTTCTTT	CSAREPTGGNTEAFF
few	TRBV7-2	TRBJ1-1	-	TGTGCCAGCAGCTTAGGAGCCAGGAACACTGAAGCTTTCTTT	CASSLGARNTEAFF
few	TRBV7-2	TRBJ2-5	-	TGTGCCAGCAGCCCCATAATCCCGGAAGAGACCCAGTACTTC	CASSPIIPEETQYF
few	TRBV7-6	TRBJ1-1	TRBD1	TGTGCCAGCAGCCTGAAAACAGGGGGGGGGACTGAAGCTTTCTTT	CASSLKTGGGTEAFF
-	TRBV25-1	TRBJ2-2	-	TGTGCCAGCAGTGAGCGGTTAAACACCGGGGAGCTGTTTTTT	CASSERLNTGELFF
-	TRBV10-3	TRBJ2-1	TRBD1	TGTGCCATCAGTTCCGAGGGGGGGACAGGGATGCAGTTCTTC	CAISSEGGTGMQFF
few	TRBV12-3/TRBV12-4	TRBJ1-4	-	TGTGCCAGCAGTTTAGCGCGGGGTCCACTACCTACCAATGAAAAACTGTTTTTT	CASSLARGPLPTNEKLFF
few	TRBV25-1	TRBJ2-2	-	TGTGCCAGCAGTGAATTTCTCTTTAGGGGTAACACCGGGGAGCTGTTTTTT	CASSEFLFRGNTGELFF
many	TRBV6-2/TRBV6-3	TRBJ2-1	TRBD2	TGTGCCAGCCGACCCCTTAGCGGGAGGGCCTATGAGCAGTTCTTC	CASRPLSGRAYEQFF
few	TRBV20-1	TRBJ2-2	-	TGCAGTGCTAGCAACACATTCACCGGGGAGCTGTTTTTT	CSASNTFTGELFF
many	TRBV6-1	TRBJ1-2	TRBD1	TGTGCCAGCAGTGAATTTTCTGGACAGGGCGTCTATGGCTACACCTTC	CASSEFSGQGVYGYTF
-	TRBV4-1	TRBJ2-3	-	TGCGCCAGCAGCCAAGTGGGGGCTCAGGATACGCAGTATTTT	CASSQVGAQDTQYF
-	TRBV7-2	TRBJ1-5	-	TGTGCCAGCAGCTTAAGTGGTCGCCAACAGCCCCAGCATTTT	CASSLSGRQQPQHF
few	TRBV12-3/TRBV12-4	TRBJ2-1	-	TGTGCCAGCAGCCTAGGGGTCAGGGATTACAATGAGCAGTTCTTC	CASSLGVRDYNEQFF
-	TRBV2	TRBJ2-5	TRBD1	TGTGCCAGCAGGGGCCTGTCGGCCAGGGGGGAGACCCAGTACTTC	CASRGLSARGETQYF